The 7 T cell receptor beta chains below all came from one sample that was sequenced in a study of cytomegalovirus exposure and HLA in healthy donors. Both 60 Vbeta primers and 13 Jbeta primers went into the PCR. Libraries were prepared by immunoSEQ multiplex PCR; TCRdb keeps only in-frame clonotypes and omits some of them. In the table there are about 150,000 clones, 80% to 90% of which are singletons. Sequenced material: PBMCs. These TCRs come from a woman aged 18-35 years in good health and CMV-seronegative.

This chain uses TRBV5-1 with TRBJ2-1, with TRBD2 identical over 11 bases. In germline, CDR1 is SGHRS, CDR2 YFSETQ. V dropped 4 bases and J dropped 6; count of bases not matched to a gene: 6. The CDR3 loop spans 15 amino acids. In DNA form, the CDR3 reads TGCGCCAGCAGCCCACTAGCGGGAGAGACCAATGAGCAGTTCTTC. Translated: CASSPLAGETNEQFF.

This chain joins TRBV7-2 and TRBJ2-5; 16 nucleotides line up with TRBD2. The germline CDR1 and CDR2 sequences are SGHTA and FQGNSA. This CDR3 is 17 amino acids long. The V gene end was trimmed by 1 base and the J gene end by 2 bases; junction bases not matched to a gene: 1. CDR3 DNA: TGTGCCAGCAGCTTAGGGGGACTAGCGGGAGGGCAAGAGACCCAGTACTTC. It encodes CASSLGGLAGGQETQYF.

The V gene is TRBV28, the J gene TRBJ1-1; D may be TRBD1 (6 bases). Germline CDR1 and CDR2: MDHEN and SYDVKM. The CDR3 is 16 amino acids. Trimming stripped 6 bases from V and 3 bases from J, with 20 bases between. The chain's CDR3 is CASSLTLGAGDTEAFF. For the CDR3, the DNA is TGTGCCAGCAGCCTCACCCTGGGGGCTGGGGACACTGAAGCTTTCTTT.

The chain combines TRBV7-2 with TRBJ1-6; TRBD1 is a possible D gene (6 bases). V was trimmed by 3 bases and J by 10 bases, leaving 16 bases between them. CDR1 and CDR2 (germline): SGHTA, FQGNSA. The CDR3 contains 15 residues. The CDR3 is CASSFHRVKNSPLHF. The DNA for the CDR3 is TGTGCCAGCAGCTTCCACAGGGTTAAGAACTCACCCCTCCACTTT.

The chain employs TRBV9 and TRBJ1-2; D uncertain. The CDR3 covers 13 residues. Germline values: CDR1 SGDLS, CDR2 YYNGEE. V was cut by 0 bases and J by 4 bases, with 7 bases left in between. The CDR3 DNA reads TGTGCCAGCAGCGTAGCTACGGGCTATGGCTACACCTTC. It encodes CASSVATGYGYTF.

This chain connects TRBV19 to TRBJ1-5; D is undetermined. There are 13 residues in the CDR3. The germline V and J ends were trimmed by 7 bases and 3 bases, with 10 bases remaining between them. Germline CDR1 LNHDA, CDR2 SQIVND (reference sequence). The CDR3 sequence: CASTTGDNQPQHF. The DNA for the CDR3 is TGTGCCAGTACTACGGGAGACAATCAGCCCCAGCATTTT. Together with reference TRBV19 and TRBJ1-5, the CDR3 gives the full variable domain: DGGITQSPKYLFRKEGQNVTLSCEQNLNHDAMYWYRQDPGQGLRLIYYSQIVNDFQKGDIAEGYSVSREKKESFPLTVTSAQKNPTAFYLCASTTGDNQPQHFGDGTRLSIL.

V is TRBV7-2 and J is TRBJ2-7; TRBD1 aligns across 7 bases. The CDR3 sequence is 13 residues long. J was trimmed by 3 bases and V by 4 bases; bases with no gene match: 3. In germline, CDR1 is SGHTA, CDR2 FQGNSA. CDR3 in amino acids: CASSWGQYYEQYF. CDR3 coding DNA: TGTGCCAGCAGCTGGGGACAGTACTACGAGCAGTACTTC.